These 31 T cell receptor beta chains were sequenced from one sample in a study of T cell responses to AZD1222 COVID-19 vaccine. Some clones are missing from TCRdb's copy, which holds only in-frame ones; the method was immunoSEQ multiplex PCR. This sample has over 150,000 clones, with roughly 92% found just once. Sequenced here: peripheral blood, sampled 28 days after the second AZD1222 dose. These receptors were collected from an adult who received the AZD1222 COVID-19 vaccine.

The chain uses TRBV19 and TRBJ1-2, with 10 bases matching TRBD1. The CDR3 is 14 amino acids. CDR1 and CDR2 (germline): LNHDA, SQIVND (reference sequence). V lost 5 bases, J lost 7 bases, and 7 bases stayed unmatched. In DNA, the CDR3 is TGTGCCAGTAGTCCCCACGGACAGGGGGGTGGCTACACCTTC. Its translation is CASSPHGQGGGYTF.

This clone appeared a single time. This chain uses TRBV7-9 with TRBJ2-2; D is possibly TRBD1 (5 bases). The V end was cut by 5 bases, the J end by 9 bases, with 10 bases between. The CDR3 loop spans 12 amino acids. From germline, CDR1 is SEHNR and CDR2 FQNEAQ (reference sequence). CDR3 in amino acids: CASSQGARELFF. The CDR3, as DNA: TGTGCCAGCAGCCAAGGGGCCCGGGAGCTGTTTTTT.

This rearrangement joins TRBV5-1 to TRBJ2-2; 9 positions agree with TRBD1. The germline CDR1 and CDR2 sequences are SGHRS and YFSETQ. The CDR3 is 16 residues long. The V gene end was trimmed by 4 bases and the J gene end by 7 bases; junction bases not matched to a gene: 11. The CDR3 spells CASSPRQGVYSGELFF. The CDR3 DNA reads TGCGCCAGCAGCCCTAGACAGGGGGTCTATAGCGGGGAGCTGTTTTTT.

The chain carries TRBV3-1 (or the pseudogene TRBV3-2) and TRBJ2-3, with D hard to call. The CDR3 is made up of 16 amino acids. Germline V CDR1 and CDR2: LGHDT, YNNKEL (reference sequence). V dropped 1 base and J dropped 2 bases, with 13 bases sitting between them. The CDR3 nucleotides read TGTGCCAGCAGCCAAGGGACGGGCCATACCACAGATACGCAGTATTTT. It translates to CASSQGTGHTTDTQYF.

The chain has TRBV5-6 and TRBJ2-3; no clear D gene. The V gene's germline CDR1 is SGHDT and CDR2 YYEEEE. Trimming took 0 bases from V and 0 from J, leaving 5 bases between them. There are 14 residues in the CDR3. CDR3 nucleotide sequence: TGTGCCAGCAGCTTGGGTCCTAGCACAGATACGCAGTATTTT. It codes for CASSLGPSTDTQYF. The whole variable domain, filled in from reference TRBV5-6 and TRBJ2-3, reads DAGVTQSPTHLIKTRGQQVTLRCSPKSGHDTVSWYQQALGQGPQFIFQYYEEEERQRGNFPDRFSGHQFPNYSSELNVNALLLGDSALYLCASSLGPSTDTQYFGPGTRLTVL.

Only one count was recorded for this clone. The chain carries TRBV19 and TRBJ1-5; D unclear. Germline V gene data show CDR1 as LNHDA and CDR2 as SQIVND (reference sequence). This CDR3 is built from 14 residues. With 1 base removed from V and 6 bases from J, the gap between germline ends came to 10 bases. This CDR3 is CASSIVAGSQPQHF. CDR3 in DNA: TGTGCCAGTAGTATAGTGGCAGGTAGTCAGCCCCAGCATTTT.

V and J are TRBV2 and TRBJ2-5; 10 nucleotides match TRBD2. This CDR3 is 15 amino acids long. Germline trimming cut 5 bases from V and 2 bases from J; bases unmatched to any gene: 5. CDR1 is SNHLY, CDR2 FYNNEI, per germline. The CDR3 sequence: CASSSQLAGQETQYF. The CDR3 DNA reads TGTGCCAGCAGTTCCCAACTAGCGGGGCAAGAGACCCAGTACTTC.

This sequence joins TRBV6-5 and TRBJ2-5, with a possible D match to TRBD1 (6 bases). Trimming cost V 0 bases and J 5 bases, with 13 bases left between them. Germline V gene data show CDR1 as MNHEY and CDR2 as SVGAGI. This CDR3 contains 15 residues. CDR3 sequence reads: CASSYSIQGRETQYF. In nucleotides, the CDR3 is TGTGCCAGCAGTTACTCGATCCAGGGGCGGGAGACCCAGTACTTC.

In this sample, this clone turned up once. The chain has TRBV19 and TRBJ1-5; possibly TRBD1 for D (5 bases). Germline values: CDR1 LNHDA, CDR2 SQIVND (reference sequence). With 7 bases removed from V and 6 bases from J, the gap between germline ends came to 13 bases. This CDR3 comprises 13 residues. CDR3: CASNPGIFQPQHF. CDR3 bases: TGTGCCAGTAATCCAGGGATATTTCAGCCCCAGCATTTT. Looking up the rest from reference TRBV19 and TRBJ1-5 gives the full variable domain: DGGITQSPKYLFRKEGQNVTLSCEQNLNHDAMYWYRQDPGQGLRLIYYSQIVNDFQKGDIAEGYSVSREKKESFPLTVTSAQKNPTAFYLCASNPGIFQPQHFGDGTRLSIL.

The chain recombines TRBV6-5 with TRBJ2-7; the match to TRBD1 covers 7 bases. V gave up 6 bases and J gave up 2 bases; unmatched junction bases: 10. Germline CDR1 and CDR2: MNHEY and SVGAGI. CDR3 length equals 15 residues. The DNA of the CDR3 is TGTGCCAGCAGCGACGACAGGGTCTTCACCTACGAGCAGTACTTC. This encodes CASSDDRVFTYEQYF.

This chain connects TRBV6-5 to TRBJ1-1; perhaps TRBD1 as D (6 bases). Germline loops: CDR1 MNHEY, CDR2 SVGAGI. CDR3 length equals 16 residues. V shed 0 bases and J shed 4 bases, with 15 bases lying between them. The CDR3 loop reads CASSYSRGGPVTEAFF. CDR3 DNA sequence: TGTGCCAGCAGTTACTCCCGCGGGGGGCCGGTCACTGAAGCTTTCTTT.

The V gene is TRBV28, the J gene TRBJ2-7; perhaps TRBD1 as D (5 bases). V lost 6 bases and J 4 bases, leaving 10 bases between the germline ends. From germline, CDR1 is MDHEN and CDR2 SYDVKM. The CDR3 totals 12 residues. The CDR3 sequence is CASRVGVYEQYF. CDR3 DNA sequence: TGTGCCAGCAGGGTAGGGGTTTACGAGCAGTACTTC.

This clone was picked up one time. The chain has TRBV19 and TRBJ1-1; a possible D gene is TRBD1 (5 bases). This CDR3 region has 14 residues. The germline CDR1 and CDR2 sequences are LNHDA and SQIVND (reference sequence). The V end lost 4 bases, the J end lost 0 bases, and 9 bases lay between the germline ends. The CDR3 sequence is CASSRGGLNTEAFF. The CDR3 DNA follows: TGTGCCAGTAGTAGGGGCGGATTGAACACTGAAGCTTTCTTT.

This clone appeared a single time. The V and J genes are TRBV7-9 and TRBJ2-7; D perhaps matches TRBD2 (5 bases). The CDR3 runs 15 residues. Germline CDR1 and CDR2: SEHNR and FQNEAQ (reference sequence). Deletions cut 1 base from V and 1 base from J, with 11 bases between. The CDR3 is CASSLGVLGSYEQYF. The CDR3, as DNA: TGTGCCAGCAGCTTAGGAGTACTAGGGTCCTACGAGCAGTACTTC.

The V and J genes are TRBV3-1 (or the pseudogene TRBV3-2) and TRBJ1-1; D is ambiguous. The V gene lost 4 bases and the J gene lost 1 base, with 10 bases spanning the gap. CDR1 and CDR2 (germline): LGHDT, YNNKEL (reference sequence). The CDR3 loop spans 14 amino acids. CDR3 nucleotides: TGTGCCAGCAGCCCTGGGAACACGAACACTGAAGCTTTCTTT. This translates into CASSPGNTNTEAFF.

The rearrangement links TRBV7-9 to TRBJ1-1, with D perhaps TRBD1 (6 bases). Deletions cut 1 base from V and 4 bases from J, with 16 bases between. The CDR3 is 16 residues long. Germline-derived CDR1 and CDR2 are SEHNR and FQNEAQ (reference sequence). The CDR3 protein is CASSLEGVGQGTEAFF. The CDR3 DNA reads as TGTGCCAGCAGCTTAGAGGGGGTGGGGCAGGGCACTGAAGCTTTCTTT.

The V call is TRBV5-5, the J call TRBJ2-7; the D gene is possibly TRBD1 (6 bases). The CDR3 covers 15 residues. V was clipped by 0 bases and J by 5 bases, with 15 bases between them. Germline V gene lookup returns CDR1 SGHKS and CDR2 YYEKEE (reference sequence). As DNA, the CDR3 is TGTGCCAGCAGCTTGGGCCCGGACAGAACCAACGAGCAGTACTTC. Its translation is CASSLGPDRTNEQYF.

This sequence joins TRBV5-1 and TRBJ1-2; D unresolved. Germline V gene lookup returns CDR1 SGHRS and CDR2 YFSETQ. The ends were cut back, 6 bases at V and 4 bases at J, with 16 bases in the middle. The CDR3 sequence is 14 residues long. As DNA, the CDR3 is TGCGCCAGCAAAAACCCGGGGTCGGGCTATGGCTACACCTTC. Protein product: CASKNPGSGYGYTF.

This chain links TRBV5-1 with TRBJ2-5; tentative D call: TRBD1 (6 bases). In germline, CDR1 is SGHRS, CDR2 YFSETQ. The CDR3 is made up of 15 amino acids. V was clipped by 1 base and J by 2 bases, with 12 bases between them. The CDR3 DNA reads TGCGCCAGCAGCTTGCTGGGACAAGATCAAGAGACCCAGTACTTC. It is translated as CASSLLGQDQETQYF. Using reference TRBV5-1 and TRBJ2-5 for the parts outside the CDR3, the full variable domain is KAGVTQTPRYLIKTRGQQVTLSCSPISGHRSVSWYQQTPGQGLQFLFEYFSETQRNKGNFPGRFSGRQFSNSRSEMNVSTLELGDSALYLCASSLLGQDQETQYFGPGTRLLVL.

This clone was observed a single time. V gene TRBV5-1 combines with J gene TRBJ1-6; a weak D match, TRBD1 (5 bases). Per germline, CDR1 SGHRS and CDR2 YFSETQ. Trimming stripped 0 bases from V and 10 bases from J, with 20 bases between. This CDR3 is 17 amino acids long. This CDR3 is CASSLGRARDGGSPLHF. As DNA, the CDR3 is TGCGCCAGCAGCTTGGGGAGGGCCCGGGACGGCGGATCACCCCTCCACTTT.

The CDR3 sequence: CACRGPYEQYF. The CDR3 DNA reads TGTGCCTGCAGGGGGCCTTACGAGCAGTACTTC. The genes are TRBV30 and TRBJ2-7, with 8 bases fitting TRBD1. The CDR3 covers 11 residues. CDR1 and CDR2 from the germline V gene are GTSNPN and SVGIG (reference sequence). The trim removed 6 bases at V and 4 bases at J, leaving 2 bases unmatched.

The chain uses TRBV19 and TRBJ1-4; tentatively, D is TRBD1 (6 bases). Germline V CDR1 and CDR2: LNHDA, SQIVND (reference sequence). CDR3 length equals 14 residues. V was cut by 6 bases and J by 8 bases, with 16 bases left in between. The CDR3 region is CASSNRGGREKLFF. In DNA, the CDR3 is TGTGCCAGTAGCAACCGAGGGGGGCGAGAAAAACTGTTTTTT.

The chain couples TRBV7-9 to TRBJ2-7; 8 nucleotides align to TRBD2. Germline V lookup: CDR1 SEHNR, CDR2 FQNEAQ (reference sequence). J was trimmed by 5 bases and V by 1 base; bases with no gene match: 4. The CDR3 sequence is 14 residues long. The DNA for the CDR3 is TGTGCCAGCAGCTTAGACAGCGGGGGCCACGAGCAGTACTTC. It encodes CASSLDSGGHEQYF.

V and J are TRBV13 and TRBJ1-1; 8 bases align to TRBD1. The germline gives CDR1 PRHDT, CDR2 FYEKMQ (reference sequence). J lost 0 bases, V lost 3 bases, and 6 bases had no gene match. The CDR3 is made up of 16 amino acids. CDR3 sequence reads: CASSFLPTGVNTEAFF. The CDR3 region has the DNA TGTGCCAGCAGCTTCCTCCCGACAGGGGTGAACACTGAAGCTTTCTTT.

The chain recombines TRBV7-9 with TRBJ2-5; a weak D match, TRBD2 (6 bases). The V end lost 1 base, the J end lost 2 bases, and 20 bases lay between the germline ends. The germline V gene has CDR1 SEHNR and CDR2 FQNEAQ (reference sequence). The CDR3 runs to 18 residues. The CDR3 sequence: CASSLGRGTRIIQETQYF. As DNA, the CDR3 is TGTGCCAGCAGCTTAGGGCGCGGGACCCGTATCATACAAGAGACCCAGTACTTC. The whole variable domain, remainder taken from reference TRBV7-9 and TRBJ2-5, is DTGVSQNPRHKITKRGQNVTFRCDPISEHNRLYWYRQTLGQGPEFLTYFQNEAQLEKSRLLSDRFSAERPKGSFSTLEIQRTEQGDSAMYLCASSLGRGTRIIQETQYFGPGTRLLVL.

The V gene is TRBV28, the J gene TRBJ1-2, with 7 bases that match TRBD1. V was clipped by 6 bases and J by 1 base; unmatched bases: 14. CDR1 is MDHEN and CDR2 is SYDVKM in the germline V gene. The CDR3 is 17 amino acids. DNA of the CDR3: TGTGCCAGCAGCTTAGTAGGGGGCGCCTGGGGTAACTATGGCTACACCTTC. Translation: CASSLVGGAWGNYGYTF.

The chain couples TRBV19 to TRBJ1-5; D may be TRBD1 (5 bases). The V and J ends lost 6 bases and 5 bases respectively, with 17 bases between them. CDR1 and CDR2 from the germline V gene are LNHDA and SQIVND (reference sequence). The CDR3 loop spans 15 amino acids. CDR3 region: CASSPPPGLDQPQHF. The CDR3 coding sequence is TGTGCCAGTAGCCCCCCGCCAGGGCTGGATCAGCCCCAGCATTTT.

The chain couples TRBV19 to TRBJ1-3; no clear D gene. The CDR3 is made up of 15 amino acids. Trimming removed 3 bases at V and 0 bases at J, with 9 bases between. Germline loops: CDR1 LNHDA, CDR2 SQIVND (reference sequence). The CDR3, as DNA: TGTGCCAGTAGTATTAGGCCGTCCTCTGGAAACACCATATATTTT. Residues: CASSIRPSSGNTIYF. The entire variable domain, with the rest obtained from reference TRBV19 and TRBJ1-3, is as follows: DGGITQSPKYLFRKEGQNVTLSCEQNLNHDAMYWYRQDPGQGLRLIYYSQIVNDFQKGDIAEGYSVSREKKESFPLTVTSAQKNPTAFYLCASSIRPSSGNTIYFGEGSWLTVV.

The chain is built from TRBV28 and TRBJ1-2, with 10 bases fitting TRBD1. This CDR3 contains 14 residues. The V gene's germline CDR1 is MDHEN and CDR2 SYDVKM. Trimming cost V 2 bases and J 7 bases; bases outside gene matches: 4. The chain's CDR3 is CASSLGGDRGGYTF. The CDR3, as DNA: TGTGCCAGCAGTTTAGGAGGGGACAGGGGTGGCTACACCTTC.

This clone was seen once. The chain employs TRBV6-5 and TRBJ1-3, with D hard to call. The V gene lost 8 bases and the J gene lost 4 bases, with 18 bases spanning the gap. Germline loops: CDR1 MNHEY, CDR2 SVGAGI. The CDR3 contains 15 residues. CDR3 sequence (DNA): TGTGCCAGCTCGATGATGGAGATTATAGGAAACACCATATATTTT. Its translation: CASSMMEIIGNTIYF.

V is TRBV5-6 and J is TRBJ1-5; D is undetermined. V was cut by 0 bases and J by 5 bases, with 6 bases left in between. Germline CDR1 SGHDT, CDR2 YYEEEE. The CDR3 length is 13 residues. CDR3 in DNA: TGTGCCAGCAGCTTGGGATGGGATCAGCCCCAGCATTTT. It translates to CASSLGWDQPQHF.